Described below is a single T cell receptor beta chain sequence and its context. Its antigen specificity is not known. Per-nucleotide qualities are absent, and no much larger clonotype sits a single base away. The record originates from a study of T-cell memory formation after mild COVID-19 (dated by TCRdb to the early 2020s). Concerning the study at large: TCR sequence clusters from the two donors were largely donor specific. In a couple of donors, T-cell clones that expanded and contracted after mild COVID-19 were tracked by sequencing TCRalpha and TCRbeta repertoires over time. Two young, previously healthy adult volunteers made up the cohort, one male and one female.

Ficoll-Paque density gradient centrifugation was the method used to isolate PBMCs. The sequencing machine was an Illumina NovaSeq 6000. TCRalpha and TCRbeta cDNA libraries were constructed by 5'RACE with constant-segment primers, with sample barcodes and unique molecular identifiers being introduced. Trizol reagent was used to extract RNA from every sample. Libraries were amplified in two PCR steps, with a second sample barcode and Illumina TruSeq adapters added in the second step. Sequencing of libraries was performed on an Illumina NovaSeq with 2 x 150 bp paired-end reads. On the study's bioinformatics: The reads were demultiplexed and collapsed into UMI-guided consensus sequences using migec v1.2.7. With mixcr v2.1.11, UMI consensuses were aligned to TRA and TRB V and J templates and assembled into clonotypes. A clonotype was counted as expanded or contracted only when both edgeR and NoisET called the clonotype significant, with the noise models trained on biological replicates. edgeR calls used a false discovery rate-adjusted p below 0.01 and a log2 fold-change threshold of 1. As an exploratory analysis of dynamics, max-normalized trajectories of the 1000 most abundant clonotypes were examined by PCA with hierarchical clustering. The CD4 or CD8 phenotype of responding clones was assigned using the separately sequenced CD4+ and CD8+ repertoires. Using fastp at Q25 and MiXCR, TCRdb reprocessed the public reads and kept productive beta chains. Rows with a matching CDR3 protein are joined into one entry that keeps the most common DNA and genes. For this entry, the V and J calls and clone size follow TCRdb and not the study's own pipeline. The sample profile shows around 530,000 distinct CDR3 sequences; less than 25% of them were found once. The ten largest clones represent roughly 8.1% of the sample.

The study at large found these results: Contracting CD4+ clones were located mainly in the CM and EM memory subsets, whereas CD8+ clones were found to be enriched in EMRA. Whether the second-wave clones peaking on day 37 were SARS-CoV-2 specific was not confirmed. Clones that contracted from day 15 to 85 showed balanced CD4/CD8 phenotypes, whereas a second wave of clones that expanded from day 15 to 37 leaned towards CD4+. Only a couple of mild cases were covered by the study, and larger cohorts that include severe cases with pre-infection samples were considered necessary. The detection of some responding clones in pre-infection memory suggests that pre-existing cross-reactive memory T cells joined the SARS-CoV-2 response.

Inclusive of the bounding cysteine and phenylalanine, the CDR3 is 17 residues long. Only CDR3 DNA remains: 51 bases, in frame from the first base. The germline ends are 16 bases apart after V is trimmed by 1 base and J by 0 bases. CDR1 and CDR2, looked up from the germline V gene, are SGHVS and FQNEAQ. The sequence joins TRBV7-8 to TRBJ2-7, with a weak D call of TRBD1 (6 bases match). The sequence was collected from an adult woman who had mild COVID-19 (a few samples of this study predate the infection). The sample titles of this study are shuffled in the database, so cell type and time point are left out; the donor was told from shared clones. The material sequenced was PBMCs or a T cell subset sorted from them (not recorded which). For the CDR3, the sequence is CASSLGGRDTFSYEQYF. The sequence in DNA is TGTGCCAGCAGCTTAGGTGGTCGGGACACCTTCTCCTACGAGCAGTACTTC.